This T cell receptor (beta chain) was obtained from a study of T cells in localized non-small cell lung cancer. About this clone itself: Its target is not known.

TCRdb's copy holds only in-frame clones and misses some; the assay was immunoSEQ multiplex PCR. The sample comprises some 40,000 clones, around 90% of which are singletons, and approximately 7.7% rests with the top ten. Whole-study results and caveats: Sequencing involved a lone tumor region, leaving heterogeneity possible. Uninvolved adjacent lung showed peak T cell clonality, exceeding tumor.

V was pared by 3 bases and J by 1 base, with 12 bases of the junction left unmatched. This CDR3 spans 17 amino acids. Germline V gene data show CDR1 as KGHSH and CDR2 as LQKENI. The TCR was taken from a female donor aged 60 or older with stage I lung adenocarcinoma. Sequencing used peripheral blood, obtained before any cancer treatment. V and J are TRBV18 and TRBJ2-7; 7 positions agree with TRBD1. The CDR3 DNA is TGTGCCAGCTCACCTCAAGAGGTAGGACAGGATTCCTACGAGCAGTACTTC. Amino acid sequence: CASSPQEVGQDSYEQYF.